This entry concerns a single T cell receptor beta chain. This entry comes from a study of blood T cell repertoires in COVID-19. The CDR3 length is 13 residues. Trimming shortened V by 1 base and J by 6 bases, and 9 bases separated the two germline ends. Germline lookup yields CDR1 LGHNA and CDR2 YNFKEQ. The assay was immunoSEQ multiplex PCR, and TCRdb's table has in-frame clones only and misses some. This table holds approximately 270,000 clones, about nine tenths found once. Source material: PBMCs or T cells enriched from blood (not recorded which). The rearrangement uses TRBV4-2 and TRBJ1-2, with unresolved D. This TCR derives from a woman in her 30s with acute COVID-19. CDR3: CASSQVIGDGYTF. CDR3 sequence (DNA): TGTGCCAGCAGCCAAGTTATAGGAGATGGCTACACCTTC.